This T cell receptor beta chain was captured in a study of blood T cell repertoires in COVID-19. Turning to the study itself: Collection of acute and convalescent COVID-19 samples took place in the United States, Italy and Spain. Nucleic acid was either cDNA or gDNA, and it came from T cells, B-cell-depleted T cells, or PBMCs.

Per the original methods: Estimates of nucleated cell counts were drawn from the amplification of reference gene primers. Some clones are missing from TCRdb's copy, which holds only in-frame ones; the method was immunoSEQ multiplex PCR. V, J and clone size are taken as reported in that table, and D and trimming were inferred from the DNA itself. The table shows more than 100,000 clones, with about 79% occurring only once. Germline-derived CDR1 and CDR2 are SGHDT and YYEEEE. The CDR3 extends over 14 amino acids. Trimming cost V 0 bases and J 8 bases, with 14 bases left between them. This clone appeared a few times.

The source is a man aged 65 to 79 with acute or convalescent COVID-19. The chain carries TRBV5-6 and TRBJ1-2; D is uncertain. Sequences were obtained from peripheral blood. The CDR3 loop is CASSLAGISGGYTF. The CDR3 region has the DNA TGTGCCAGCAGCTTGGCAGGTATAAGCGGCGGCTACACCTTC.